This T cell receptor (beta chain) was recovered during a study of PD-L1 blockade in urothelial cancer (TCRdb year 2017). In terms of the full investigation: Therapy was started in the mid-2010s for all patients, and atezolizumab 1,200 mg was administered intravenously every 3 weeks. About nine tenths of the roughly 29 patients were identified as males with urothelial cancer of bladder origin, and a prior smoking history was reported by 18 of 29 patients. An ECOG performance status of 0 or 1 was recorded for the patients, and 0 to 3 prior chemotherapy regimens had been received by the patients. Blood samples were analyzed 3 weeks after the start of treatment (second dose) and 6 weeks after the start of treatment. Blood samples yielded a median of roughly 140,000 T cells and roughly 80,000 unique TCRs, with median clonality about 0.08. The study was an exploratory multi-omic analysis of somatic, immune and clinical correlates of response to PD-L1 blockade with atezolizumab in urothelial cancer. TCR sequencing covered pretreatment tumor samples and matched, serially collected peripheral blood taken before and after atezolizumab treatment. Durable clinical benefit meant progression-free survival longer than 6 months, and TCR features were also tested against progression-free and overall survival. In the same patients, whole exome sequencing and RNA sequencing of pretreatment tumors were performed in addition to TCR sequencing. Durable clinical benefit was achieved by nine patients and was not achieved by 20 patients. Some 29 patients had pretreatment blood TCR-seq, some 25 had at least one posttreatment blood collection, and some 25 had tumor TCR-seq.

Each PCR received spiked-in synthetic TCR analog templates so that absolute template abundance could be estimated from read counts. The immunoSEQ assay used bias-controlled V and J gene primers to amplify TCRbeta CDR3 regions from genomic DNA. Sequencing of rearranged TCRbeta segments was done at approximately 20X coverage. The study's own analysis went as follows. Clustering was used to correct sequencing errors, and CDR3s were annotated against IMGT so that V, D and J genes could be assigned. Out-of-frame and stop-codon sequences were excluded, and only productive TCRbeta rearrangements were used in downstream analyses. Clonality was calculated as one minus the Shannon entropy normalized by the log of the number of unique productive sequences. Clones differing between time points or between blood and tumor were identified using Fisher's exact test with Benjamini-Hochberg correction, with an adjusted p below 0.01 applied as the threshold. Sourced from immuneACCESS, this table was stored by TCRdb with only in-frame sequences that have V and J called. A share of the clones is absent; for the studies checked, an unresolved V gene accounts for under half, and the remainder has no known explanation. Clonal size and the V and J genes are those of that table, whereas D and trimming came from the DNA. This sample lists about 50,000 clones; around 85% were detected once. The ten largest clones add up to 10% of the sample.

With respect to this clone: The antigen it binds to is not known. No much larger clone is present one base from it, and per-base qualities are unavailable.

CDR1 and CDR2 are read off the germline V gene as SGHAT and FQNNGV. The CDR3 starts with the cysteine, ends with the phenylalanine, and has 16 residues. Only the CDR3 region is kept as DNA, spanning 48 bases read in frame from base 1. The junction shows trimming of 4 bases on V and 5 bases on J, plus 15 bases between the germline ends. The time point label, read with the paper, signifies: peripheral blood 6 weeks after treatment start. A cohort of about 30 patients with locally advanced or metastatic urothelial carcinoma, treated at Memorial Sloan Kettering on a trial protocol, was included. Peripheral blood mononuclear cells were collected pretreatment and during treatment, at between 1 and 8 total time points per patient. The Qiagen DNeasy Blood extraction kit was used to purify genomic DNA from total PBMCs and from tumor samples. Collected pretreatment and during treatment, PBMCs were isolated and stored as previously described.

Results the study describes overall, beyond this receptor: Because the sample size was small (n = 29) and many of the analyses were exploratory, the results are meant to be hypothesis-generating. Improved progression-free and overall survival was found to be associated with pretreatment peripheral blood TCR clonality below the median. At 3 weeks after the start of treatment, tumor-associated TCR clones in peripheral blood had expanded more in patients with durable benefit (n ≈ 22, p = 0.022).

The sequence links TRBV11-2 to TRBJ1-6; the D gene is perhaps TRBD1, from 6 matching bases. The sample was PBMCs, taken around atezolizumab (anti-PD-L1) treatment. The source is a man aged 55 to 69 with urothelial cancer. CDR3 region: CASSYSGQMNNSPLHF. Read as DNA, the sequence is TGTGCCAGCAGCTATTCTGGACAGATGAATAATTCACCCCTCCACTTT.